The 26 T cell receptor beta chains below come from one sample, sequenced in a study of blood T cell repertoires in COVID-19. The protocol was immunoSEQ multiplex PCR, while the TCRdb copy is restricted to in-frame clones and leaves out a portion. The sample records roughly 140,000 clones, roughly 85% being singletons. Sequencing was carried out using peripheral blood. These TCRs come from a man over 45 with acute or convalescent COVID-19.

The chain employs TRBV6-5 and TRBJ1-6; tentatively, D is TRBD1 (6 bases). The CDR3 is made up of 13 amino acids. V was cut by 6 bases and J by 7 bases, with 10 bases left in between. Germline V CDR1 and CDR2: MNHEY, SVGAGI. The CDR3 reads CASSQDRNSPLHF. Written as DNA, the CDR3 is TGTGCCAGCAGCCAGGACAGAAATTCACCCCTCCACTTT.

This CDR3 is CASSANYGTDSGNTIYF. CDR3 coding DNA: TGTGCCAGCAGTGCAAACTACGGGACTGACTCTGGAAACACCATATATTTT. This sequence joins TRBV6-2 or TRBV6-3 and TRBJ1-3; TRBD1 might be the D (5 bases). V dropped 5 bases and J dropped 0 bases, with 17 bases sitting between them. Germline values: CDR1 MNHEY, CDR2 SVGEGT. CDR3 length: 17 residues.

Only one count was recorded for this clone. The gene calls are TRBV6-1 and TRBJ2-7; tentatively, D is TRBD1 (6 bases). V was trimmed by 1 base and J by 7 bases, leaving 17 bases between them. CDR3 size: 15 residues. From germline, CDR1 is MNHNS and CDR2 SASEGT. In DNA form, the CDR3 reads TGTGCCAGCAGTGAAGTAGGGGGACCCATAGGTGAGCAGTACTTC. Amino acids: CASSEVGGPIGEQYF.

The rearrangement links TRBV7-8 to TRBJ1-2; D is ambiguous. CDR1 SGHVS and CDR2 FQNEAQ come from the germline V gene. The CDR3 is made up of 15 amino acids. Between the trimmed V and J ends, which lost 5 bases and 4 bases, there was a span of 17 bases. In DNA form, the CDR3 reads TGTGCCAGCAGCCCCACCCACAAAGCGGCCTATGGCTACACCTTC. Amino acid sequence: CASSPTHKAAYGYTF.

The chain joins TRBV5-1 to TRBJ2-3, with 9 bases lining up with TRBD1. Germline CDR1 and CDR2: SGHRS and YFSETQ. The CDR3 is 14 amino acids. The V segment lost 5 bases and the J segment 2 bases; nucleotides outside the gene matches: 3. CDR3 loop: CASRTGGSTDTQYF. CDR3 bases: TGCGCCAGCAGGACAGGGGGATCCACAGATACGCAGTATTTT.

The CDR3 spells CAWARTGEKLFF. As DNA, the CDR3 is TGTGCCTGGGCCCGGACAGGGGAAAAACTGTTTTTT. This chain connects TRBV30 to TRBJ1-4, with TRBD1 identical over 8 bases. The CDR3 sequence is 12 residues long. The germline gives CDR1 GTSNPN, CDR2 SVGIG (reference sequence). Germline trimming cut 5 bases from V and 8 bases from J; bases unmatched to any gene: 4.

This clone was found once. The rearrangement links TRBV4-1 to TRBJ2-7; 7 bases agree with TRBD1. V dropped 0 bases and J dropped 2; count of bases not matched to a gene: 7. Germline CDR1 reads MGHRA; CDR2 reads YSYEKL. The CDR3 runs to 16 residues. The CDR3 here is CASSQDWTGPTYEQYF. The CDR3 DNA follows: TGCGCCAGCAGCCAAGATTGGACAGGACCGACCTACGAGCAGTACTTC.

This chain joins TRBV3-1 (or the pseudogene TRBV3-2) and TRBJ1-5; D call uncertain. CDR1 and CDR2 (germline): LGHDT, YNNKEL (reference sequence). The length of the CDR3 is 14 residues. Trimming took off 3 bases at V and 5 bases at J, with 11 bases between the two ends. CDR3 in DNA: TGTGCCAGCAGCCAGGAGGGAGGGCATCAGCCCCAGCATTTT. Its protein is CASSQEGGHQPQHF.

This clone is a singleton in its sample. The V and J genes are TRBV7-9 and TRBJ2-5, with D hard to call. The germline V and J ends were trimmed by 3 bases and 0 bases, with 11 bases remaining between them. CDR1 and CDR2 (germline): SEHNR, FQNEAQ (reference sequence). The CDR3 covers 15 residues. The CDR3 region has the DNA TGTGCCAGCAGCTTCGGGTTTTTTGACCAAGAGACCCAGTACTTC. As protein: CASSFGFFDQETQYF.

J is TRBJ2-3 and V is TRBV9, with 9 bases lining up with TRBD2. The CDR3 extends over 20 amino acids. Trimming cost V 4 bases and J 1 base; bases outside gene matches: 19. Per the germline V gene, CDR1 is SGDLS and CDR2 is YYNGEE. The CDR3, as DNA: TGTGCCAGCAGCCCACGGGCTCTAGGTAGCGGGAGCCACCGCACAGATACGCAGTATTTT. Residues: CASSPRALGSGSHRTDTQYF.

The chain employs TRBV5-1 and TRBJ2-5; D might be TRBD2 (5 bases). V lost 4 bases and J 0 bases, leaving 7 bases between the germline ends. The CDR3 contains 13 residues. The V gene's germline CDR1 is SGHRS and CDR2 YFSETQ. Here the CDR3 DNA reads TGCGCCAGCAGCGCGGACTACCAAGAGACCCAGTACTTC. This gives the protein CASSADYQETQYF.

The V and J genes are TRBV5-4 and TRBJ1-3; no reliable D call. The CDR3 extends over 15 amino acids. The germline V gene encodes CDR1 SGHNT and CDR2 YYREEE (reference sequence). V was cut by 2 bases and J by 2 bases, with 11 bases left in between. The CDR3: CASSFRLIAGNTIYF. CDR3 DNA: TGTGCCAGCAGCTTTAGACTCATAGCTGGAAACACCATATATTTT.

The rearrangement uses TRBV6-4 and TRBJ1-6; TRBD1 agrees at 7 bases. Germline loops: CDR1 MRHNA, CDR2 SNTAGT. V lost 3 bases, J lost 9 bases, and 8 bases stayed unmatched. This CDR3 spans 15 amino acids. In DNA, the CDR3 is TGTGCCAGCAGTGAGATGGAGGGGGCAGGTTCACCCCTCCACTTT. Translating it yields CASSEMEGAGSPLHF.

This clone was seen a few times. The V call is TRBV28, the J call TRBJ1-2; D is uncertain. This CDR3 is built from 12 residues. Between the trimmed V and J ends, which lost 2 bases and 6 bases, there was a span of 7 bases. Germline CDR1 reads MDHEN; CDR2 reads SYDVKM. CDR3 bases: TGTGCCAGCAGTTTACCCTTAGATGGCTACACCTTC. Translated: CASSLPLDGYTF.

The chain couples TRBV5-1 to TRBJ2-7; a weak D match, TRBD2 (5 bases). The V end lost 1 base, the J end lost 6 bases, and 17 bases lay between the germline ends. Germline values: CDR1 SGHRS, CDR2 YFSETQ. This CDR3 comprises 15 residues. The CDR3 DNA reads TGCGCCAGCAGCTTGTCCGGGAAGAAGAAGGGCGAGCAGTACTTC. Residues: CASSLSGKKKGEQYF.

The CDR3 coding sequence is TGTGCCAGCTCACTCGCCGGAGGGACCTACGAGCAGTACTTC. It specifies CASSLAGGTYEQYF. V gene TRBV18 combines with J gene TRBJ2-7, with a weak D call TRBD2 (6 bases). The V gene lost 4 bases and the J gene lost 2 bases, with 12 bases spanning the gap. From germline, CDR1 is KGHSH and CDR2 LQKENI. The CDR3 sequence is 14 residues long.

Details on this clone: Different DNA sequences within this sample yield the same CDR3. This sequence joins TRBV5-1 and TRBJ1-1; D may be TRBD1 (6 bases). Germline V lookup: CDR1 SGHRS, CDR2 YFSETQ. The CDR3 is 14 amino acids. The V end lost 0 bases, the J end lost 1 base, and 7 bases lay between the germline ends. The CDR3 protein is CASSLGGGNTEAFF. Here the CDR3 DNA reads TGCGCCAGCAGCTTGGGAGGGGGGAACACTGAAGCTTTCTTT.

This clone occurred once. This chain links TRBV4-1 with TRBJ1-5, with unresolved D. Looked up from germline, CDR1 is MGHRA and CDR2 is YSYEKL. The CDR3 extends over 16 amino acids. V was shortened by 0 bases and J by 3 bases, with 12 bases between the two germline ends. CDR3 sequence reads: CASSQDEGSFNQPQHF. DNA of the CDR3: TGCGCCAGCAGCCAAGATGAGGGCAGTTTCAATCAGCCCCAGCATTTT.

The rearrangement joins TRBV19 to TRBJ2-3, with D tentatively TRBD1 (5 bases). This CDR3 region has 16 residues. The germline CDR1 and CDR2 sequences are LNHDA and SQIVND (reference sequence). V lost 8 bases and J lost 3, with 21 bases in between. The CDR3 protein is CASAIGAAQETDTQYF. The CDR3 DNA reads TGTGCCAGTGCCATTGGGGCAGCCCAGGAGACAGATACGCAGTATTTT.

This chain links TRBV6-5 with TRBJ2-2; D possibly corresponds to TRBD2 (5 bases). This CDR3 is built from 13 residues. V dropped 6 bases and J dropped 3 bases, with 8 bases sitting between them. Per the germline V gene, CDR1 is MNHEY and CDR2 is SVGAGI. This chain's CDR3 is CASRRAYTGELFF. CDR3 bases: TGTGCCAGCAGGAGGGCTTACACCGGGGAGCTGTTTTTT.

V is TRBV28 and J is TRBJ1-2; D gene ambiguous. The CDR3 has 14 residues. V gave up 2 bases and J gave up 2 bases, with 9 bases separating them. CDR1 MDHEN and CDR2 SYDVKM come from the germline V gene. The CDR3 loop is CASSLSGPNYGYTF. Here the CDR3 DNA reads TGTGCCAGCAGTTTAAGCGGCCCAAACTATGGCTACACCTTC.

This chain links TRBV5-1 with TRBJ2-1, with 11 bases matching TRBD2. The CDR3 is 20 residues long. J gave up 0 bases and V 0 bases, and 11 bases lay outside the gene matches. Per the germline V gene, CDR1 is SGHRS and CDR2 is YFSETQ. For the CDR3, the DNA is TGCGCCAGCAGCTTGGTCCCGCTAGCGGGAGGACCCAGCTCCTACAATGAGCAGTTCTTC. Its translation is CASSLVPLAGGPSSYNEQFF.

The J gene is TRBJ2-2, the V gene TRBV9; 8 nucleotides align to TRBD1. J gave up 4 bases and V 3 bases, and 5 bases lay outside the gene matches. This CDR3 comprises 15 residues. The germline CDR1 and CDR2 sequences are SGDLS and YYNGEE. CDR3 sequence reads: CASSARQGSTGELFF. The CDR3 nucleotides are TGTGCCAGCAGCGCCCGACAGGGGAGCACCGGGGAGCTGTTTTTT.

This sequence joins TRBV4-2 and TRBJ2-7; a weak D match, TRBD1 (5 bases). This CDR3 region has 17 residues. Trimming shortened V by 0 bases and J by 4 bases, and 19 bases separated the two germline ends. The germline gives CDR1 LGHNA, CDR2 YNFKEQ. As DNA, the CDR3 is TGTGCCAGCAGCCAAGATTTAAGGGGAAATGCCCCGTACGAGCAGTACTTC. Protein product: CASSQDLRGNAPYEQYF.

The table lists this clone with a count of one. The rearrangement links TRBV11-3 to TRBJ1-1, with TRBD1 matching over 8 bases. V was pared by 4 bases and J by 6 bases, with 7 bases of the junction left unmatched. The CDR3 length is 14 residues. CDR1 is SGHNT, CDR2 YENEEA, per germline. The CDR3 region is CASSSYRGRAEAFF. CDR3 nucleotide sequence: TGTGCCAGCAGCTCCTACAGGGGGAGGGCTGAAGCTTTCTTT.

The chain employs TRBV9 and TRBJ2-1; 7 nucleotides align to TRBD2. CDR1 and CDR2 (germline): SGDLS, YYNGEE. J lost 7 bases, V lost 0 bases, and 10 bases had no gene match. The CDR3 has 16 residues. CDR3 amino acids: CASSVASGWRGNEQFF. The CDR3 DNA is TGTGCCAGCAGCGTAGCTTCCGGGTGGCGGGGGAATGAGCAGTTCTTC.